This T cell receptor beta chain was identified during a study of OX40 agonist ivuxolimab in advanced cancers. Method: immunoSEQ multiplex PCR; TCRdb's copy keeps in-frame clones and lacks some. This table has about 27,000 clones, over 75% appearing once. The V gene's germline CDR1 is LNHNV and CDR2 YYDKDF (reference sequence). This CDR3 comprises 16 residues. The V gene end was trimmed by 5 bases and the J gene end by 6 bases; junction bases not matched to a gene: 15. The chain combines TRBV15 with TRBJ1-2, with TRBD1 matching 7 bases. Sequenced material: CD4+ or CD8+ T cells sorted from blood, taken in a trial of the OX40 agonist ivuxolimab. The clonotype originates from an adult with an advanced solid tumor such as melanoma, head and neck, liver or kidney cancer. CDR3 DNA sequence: TGTGCCACCAGCCCGGGCCGGGACAGTGAGGAAAATGGCTACACCTTC. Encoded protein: CATSPGRDSEENGYTF.